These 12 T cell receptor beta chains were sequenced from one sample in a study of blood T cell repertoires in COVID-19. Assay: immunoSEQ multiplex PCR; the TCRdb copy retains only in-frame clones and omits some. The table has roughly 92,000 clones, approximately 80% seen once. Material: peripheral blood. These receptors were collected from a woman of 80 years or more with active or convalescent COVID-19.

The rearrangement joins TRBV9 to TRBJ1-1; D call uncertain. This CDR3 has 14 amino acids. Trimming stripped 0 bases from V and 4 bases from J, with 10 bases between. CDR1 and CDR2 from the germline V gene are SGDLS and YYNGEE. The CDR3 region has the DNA TGTGCCAGCAGCGTAGCTCCACATGTCACTGAAGCTTTCTTT. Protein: CASSVAPHVTEAFF.

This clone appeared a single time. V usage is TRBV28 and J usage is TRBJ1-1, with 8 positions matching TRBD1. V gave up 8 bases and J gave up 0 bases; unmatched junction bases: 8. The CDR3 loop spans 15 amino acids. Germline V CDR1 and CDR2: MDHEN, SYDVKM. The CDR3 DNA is TGTGCCAGCCAATGGCAGGGGGCGGTGAACACTGAAGCTTTCTTT. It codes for CASQWQGAVNTEAFF.

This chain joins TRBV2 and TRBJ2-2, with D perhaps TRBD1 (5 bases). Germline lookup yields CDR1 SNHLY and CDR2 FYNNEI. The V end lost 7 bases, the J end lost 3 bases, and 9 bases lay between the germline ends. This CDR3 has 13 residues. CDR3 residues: CASNQGYTGELFF. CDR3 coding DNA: TGTGCCAGCAATCAGGGTTACACCGGGGAGCTGTTTTTT. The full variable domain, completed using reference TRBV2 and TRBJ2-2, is EPEVTQTPSHQVTQMGQEVILRCVPISNHLYFYWYRQILGQKVEFLVSFYNNEISEKSEIFDDQFSVERPDGSNFTLKIRSTKLEDSAMYFCASNQGYTGELFFGEGSRLTVL.

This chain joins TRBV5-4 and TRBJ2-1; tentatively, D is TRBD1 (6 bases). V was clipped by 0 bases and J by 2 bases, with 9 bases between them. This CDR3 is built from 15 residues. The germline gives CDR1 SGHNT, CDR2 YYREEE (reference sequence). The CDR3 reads CASSLEQGPYNEQFF. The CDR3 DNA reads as TGTGCCAGCAGCTTGGAACAGGGACCCTACAATGAGCAGTTCTTC.

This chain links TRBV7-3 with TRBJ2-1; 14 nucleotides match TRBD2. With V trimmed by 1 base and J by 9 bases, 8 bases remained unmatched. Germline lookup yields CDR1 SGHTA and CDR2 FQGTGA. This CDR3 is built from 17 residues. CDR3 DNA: TGTGCCAGCAGCTTAAAAGGGCGACTAGCGGGGGGGATTGAGCAGTTCTTC. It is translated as CASSLKGRLAGGIEQFF.

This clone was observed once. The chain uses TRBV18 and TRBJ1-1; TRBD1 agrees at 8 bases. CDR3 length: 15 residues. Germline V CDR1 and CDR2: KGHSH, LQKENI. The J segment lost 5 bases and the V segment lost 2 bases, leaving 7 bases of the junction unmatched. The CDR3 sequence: CASSPDRGIWTEAFF. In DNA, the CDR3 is TGTGCCAGCTCACCAGACAGGGGTATATGGACTGAAGCTTTCTTT.

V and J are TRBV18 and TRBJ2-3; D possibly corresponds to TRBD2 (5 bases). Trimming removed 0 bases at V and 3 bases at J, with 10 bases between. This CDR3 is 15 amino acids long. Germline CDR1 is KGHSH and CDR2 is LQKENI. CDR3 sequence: CASSPPGVSTDTQYF. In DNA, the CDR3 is TGTGCCAGCTCACCACCGGGAGTTTCAACAGATACGCAGTATTTT.

CDR3 sequence reads: CASRRTGAGEAFF. The CDR3 DNA follows: TGTGCCAGCAGAAGAACAGGGGCTGGTGAAGCTTTCTTT. J is TRBJ1-1 and V is TRBV12-3 or TRBV12-4; 7 nucleotides align to TRBD1. The trim removed 6 bases at V and 7 bases at J, leaving 8 bases unmatched. This CDR3 contains 13 residues.

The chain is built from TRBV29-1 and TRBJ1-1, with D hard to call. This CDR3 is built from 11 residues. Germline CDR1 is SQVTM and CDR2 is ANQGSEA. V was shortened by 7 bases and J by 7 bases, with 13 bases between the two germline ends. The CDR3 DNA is TGCAGCGGGAGGGAGCGGGGTGAAGCTTTCTTT. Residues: CSGRERGEAFF. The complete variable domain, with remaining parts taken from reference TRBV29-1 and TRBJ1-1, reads SAVISQKPSRDICQRGTSLTIQCQVDSQVTMMFWYRQQPGQSLTLIATANQGSEATYESGFVIDKFPISRPNLTFSTLTVSNMSPEDSSIYLCSGRERGEAFFGQGTRLTVV.

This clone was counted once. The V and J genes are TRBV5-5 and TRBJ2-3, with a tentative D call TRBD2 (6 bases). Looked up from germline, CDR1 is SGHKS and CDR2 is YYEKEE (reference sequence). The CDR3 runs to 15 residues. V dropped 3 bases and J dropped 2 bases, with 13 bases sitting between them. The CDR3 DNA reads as TGTGCCAGCAGCTCGGGACTGGGCTTCACAGATACGCAGTATTTT. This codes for CASSSGLGFTDTQYF.

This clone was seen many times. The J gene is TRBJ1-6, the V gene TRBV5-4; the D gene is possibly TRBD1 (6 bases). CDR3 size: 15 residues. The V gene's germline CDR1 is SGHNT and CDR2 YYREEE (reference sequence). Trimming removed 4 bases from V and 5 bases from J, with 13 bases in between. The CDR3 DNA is TGTGCCAGCAGCACGCAGACAGGAGATAATTCACCCCTCCACTTT. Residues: CASSTQTGDNSPLHF. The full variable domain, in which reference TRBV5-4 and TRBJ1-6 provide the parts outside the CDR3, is ETGVTQSPTHLIKTRGQQVTLRCSSQSGHNTVSWYQQALGQGPQFIFQYYREEENGRGNFPPRFSGLQFPNYSSELNVNALELDDSALYLCASSTQTGDNSPLHFGNGTRLTVT.

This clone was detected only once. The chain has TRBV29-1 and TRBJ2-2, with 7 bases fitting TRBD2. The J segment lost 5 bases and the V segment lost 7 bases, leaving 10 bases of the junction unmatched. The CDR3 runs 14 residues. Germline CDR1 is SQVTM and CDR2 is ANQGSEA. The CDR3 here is CSAGGGAGTGELFF. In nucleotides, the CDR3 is TGCAGCGCCGGGGGAGGGGCGGGGACCGGGGAGCTGTTTTTT.